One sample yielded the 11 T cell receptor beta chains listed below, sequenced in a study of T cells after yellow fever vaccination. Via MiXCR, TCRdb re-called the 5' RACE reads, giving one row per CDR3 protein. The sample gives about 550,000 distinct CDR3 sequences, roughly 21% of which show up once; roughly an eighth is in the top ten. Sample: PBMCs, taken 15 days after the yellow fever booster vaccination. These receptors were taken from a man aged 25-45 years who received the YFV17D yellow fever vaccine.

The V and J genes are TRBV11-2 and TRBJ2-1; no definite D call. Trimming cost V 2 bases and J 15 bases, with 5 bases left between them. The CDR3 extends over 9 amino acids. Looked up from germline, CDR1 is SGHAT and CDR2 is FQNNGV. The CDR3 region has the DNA TGTGCCAGCAGCTTACATCCGTTCTTC. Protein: CASSLHPFF. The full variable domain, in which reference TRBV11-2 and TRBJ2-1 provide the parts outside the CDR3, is EAGVAQSPRYKIIEKRQSVAFWCNPISGHATLYWYQQILGQGPKLLIQFQNNGVVDDSQLPKDRFSAERLKGVDSTLKIQPAKLEDSAVYLCASSLHPFFGPGTRLTVL.

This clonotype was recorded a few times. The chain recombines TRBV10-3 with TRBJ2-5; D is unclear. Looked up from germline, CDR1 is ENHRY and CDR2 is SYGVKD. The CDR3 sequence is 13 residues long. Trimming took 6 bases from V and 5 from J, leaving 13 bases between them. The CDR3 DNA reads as TGTGCCATCAGGGGTTTAGACGGTGAGACCCAGTACTTC. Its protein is CAIRGLDGETQYF.

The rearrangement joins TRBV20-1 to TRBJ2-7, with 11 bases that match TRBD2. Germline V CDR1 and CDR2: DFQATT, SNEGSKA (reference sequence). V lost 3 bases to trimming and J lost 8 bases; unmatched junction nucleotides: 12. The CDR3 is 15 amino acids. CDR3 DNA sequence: TGCAGTGCTAGGCTGGTAGCGGGAGGGTATGGTAAGCAGTACTTC. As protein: CSARLVAGGYGKQYF.

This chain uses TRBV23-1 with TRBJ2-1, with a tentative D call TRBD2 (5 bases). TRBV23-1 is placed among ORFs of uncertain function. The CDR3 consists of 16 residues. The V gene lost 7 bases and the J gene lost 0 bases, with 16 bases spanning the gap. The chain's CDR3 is CASTSSSSGSYNEQFF. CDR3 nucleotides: TGCGCCAGCACCTCATCTAGCTCGGGCTCCTACAATGAGCAGTTCTTC.

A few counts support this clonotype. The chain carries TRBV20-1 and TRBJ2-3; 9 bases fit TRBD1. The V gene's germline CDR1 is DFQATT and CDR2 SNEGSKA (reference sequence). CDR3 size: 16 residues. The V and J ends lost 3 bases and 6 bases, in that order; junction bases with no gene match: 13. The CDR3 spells CSARGLGQGISDTQYF. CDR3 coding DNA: TGCAGTGCTAGGGGATTGGGACAGGGAATATCTGATACGCAGTATTTT.

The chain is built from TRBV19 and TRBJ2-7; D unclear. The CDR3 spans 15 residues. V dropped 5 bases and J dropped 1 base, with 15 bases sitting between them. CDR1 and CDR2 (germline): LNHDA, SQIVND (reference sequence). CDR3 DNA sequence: TGTGCCAGTAGTCCCCGAGGTGGTAGGTCCTACGAGCAGTACTTC. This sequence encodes CASSPRGGRSYEQYF.

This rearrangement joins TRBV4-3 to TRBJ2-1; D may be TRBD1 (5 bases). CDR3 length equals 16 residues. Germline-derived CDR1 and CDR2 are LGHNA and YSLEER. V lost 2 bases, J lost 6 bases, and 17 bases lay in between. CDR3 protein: CASSQKFIVGANEQFF. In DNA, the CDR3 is TGCGCCAGCAGCCAAAAATTCATCGTTGGGGCCAATGAGCAGTTCTTC.

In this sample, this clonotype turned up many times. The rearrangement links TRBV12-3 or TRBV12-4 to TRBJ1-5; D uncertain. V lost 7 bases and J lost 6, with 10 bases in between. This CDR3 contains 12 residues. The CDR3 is CASNQPGQPQHF. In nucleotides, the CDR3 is TGTGCCAGCAACCAACCTGGTCAGCCCCAGCATTTT.

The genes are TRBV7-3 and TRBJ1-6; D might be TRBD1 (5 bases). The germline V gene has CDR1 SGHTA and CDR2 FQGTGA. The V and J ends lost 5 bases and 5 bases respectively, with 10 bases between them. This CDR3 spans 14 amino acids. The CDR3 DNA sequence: TGTGCCAGCAGCGAGGGACCGAATAATTCACCCCTCCACTTT. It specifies CASSEGPNNSPLHF.

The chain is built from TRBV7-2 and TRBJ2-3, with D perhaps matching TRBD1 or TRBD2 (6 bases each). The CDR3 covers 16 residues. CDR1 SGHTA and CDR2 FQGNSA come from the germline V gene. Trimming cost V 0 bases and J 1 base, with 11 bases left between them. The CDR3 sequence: CASSLAGGVGTDTQYF. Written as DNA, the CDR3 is TGTGCCAGCAGCTTAGCGGGGGGCGTAGGCACAGATACGCAGTATTTT.

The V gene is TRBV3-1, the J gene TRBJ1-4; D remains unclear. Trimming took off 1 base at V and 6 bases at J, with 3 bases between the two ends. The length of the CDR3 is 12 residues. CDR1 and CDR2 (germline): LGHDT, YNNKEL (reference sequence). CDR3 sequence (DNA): TGTGCCAGCAGCCAAGCCGATGAAAAACTGTTTTTT. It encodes CASSQADEKLFF.